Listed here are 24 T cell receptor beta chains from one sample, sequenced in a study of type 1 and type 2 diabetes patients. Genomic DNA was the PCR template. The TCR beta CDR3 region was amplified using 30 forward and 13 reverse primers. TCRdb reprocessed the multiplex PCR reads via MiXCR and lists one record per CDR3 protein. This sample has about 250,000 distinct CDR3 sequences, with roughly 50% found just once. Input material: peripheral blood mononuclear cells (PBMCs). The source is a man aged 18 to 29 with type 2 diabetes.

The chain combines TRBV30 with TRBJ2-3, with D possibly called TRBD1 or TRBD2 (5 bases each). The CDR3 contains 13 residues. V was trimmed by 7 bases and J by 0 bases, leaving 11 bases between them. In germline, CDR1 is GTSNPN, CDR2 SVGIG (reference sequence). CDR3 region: CALGRGSTDTQYF. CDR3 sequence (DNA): TGTGCCTTGGGACGAGGAAGCACAGATACGCAGTATTTT.

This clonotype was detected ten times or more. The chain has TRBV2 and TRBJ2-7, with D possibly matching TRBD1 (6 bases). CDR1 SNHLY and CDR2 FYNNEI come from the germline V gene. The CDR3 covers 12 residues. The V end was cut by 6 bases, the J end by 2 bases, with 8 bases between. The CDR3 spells CASRGTTYEQYF. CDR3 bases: TGTGCCAGCAGGGGGACAACCTACGAGCAGTACTTC.

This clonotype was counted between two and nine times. CDR3 coding DNA: TGTGCCACCAAACCTGGGACAGGACCTTCCTACGAGCAGTACTTC. The encoded protein is CATKPGTGPSYEQYF. The chain employs TRBV19 and TRBJ2-7; 8 nucleotides agree with TRBD1. Germline values: CDR1 LNHDA, CDR2 SQIVND (reference sequence). CDR3 size: 15 residues. The J segment lost 1 base and the V segment lost 10 bases, leaving 12 bases of the junction unmatched. The variable domain in full, with the rest retrieved from reference TRBV19 and TRBJ2-7, is DGGITQSPKYLFRKEGQNVTLSCEQNLNHDAMYWYRQDPGQGLRLIYYSQIVNDFQKGDIAEGYSVSREKKESFPLTVTSAQKNPTAFYLCATKPGTGPSYEQYFGPGTRLTVT.

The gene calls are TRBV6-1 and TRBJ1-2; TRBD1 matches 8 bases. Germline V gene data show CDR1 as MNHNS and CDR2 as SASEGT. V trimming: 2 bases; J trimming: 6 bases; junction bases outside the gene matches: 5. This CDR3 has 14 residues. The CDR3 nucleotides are TGTGCCAGCAGTGAAATTCAGGGGGCGAATGGCTACACCTTC. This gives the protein CASSEIQGANGYTF.

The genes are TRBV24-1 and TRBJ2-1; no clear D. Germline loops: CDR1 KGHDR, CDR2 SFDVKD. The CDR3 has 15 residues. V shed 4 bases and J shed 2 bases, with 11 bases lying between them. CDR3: CATSEGSRPYNEQFF. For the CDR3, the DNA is TGTGCCACCAGTGAAGGGTCAAGGCCCTACAATGAGCAGTTCTTC.

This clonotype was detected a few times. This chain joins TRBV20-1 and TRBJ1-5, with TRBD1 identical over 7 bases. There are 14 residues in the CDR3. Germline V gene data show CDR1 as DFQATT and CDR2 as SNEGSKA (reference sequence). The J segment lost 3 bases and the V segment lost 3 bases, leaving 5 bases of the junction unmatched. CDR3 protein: CSASDRVVNQPQHF. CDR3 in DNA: TGCAGTGCTAGTGACAGGGTCGTCAATCAGCCCCAGCATTTT.

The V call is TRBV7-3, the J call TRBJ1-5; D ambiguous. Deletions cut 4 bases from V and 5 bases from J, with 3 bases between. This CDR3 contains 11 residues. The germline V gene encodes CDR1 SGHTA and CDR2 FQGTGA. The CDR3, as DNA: TGTGCCAGCAGCTCCCATCAGCCCCAGCATTTT. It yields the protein CASSSHQPQHF.

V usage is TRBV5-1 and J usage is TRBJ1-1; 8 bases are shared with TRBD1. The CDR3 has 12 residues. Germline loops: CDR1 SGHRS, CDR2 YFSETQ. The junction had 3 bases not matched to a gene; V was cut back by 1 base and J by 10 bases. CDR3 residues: CASSLTGGGAFF. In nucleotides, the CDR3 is TGCGCCAGCAGCTTGACAGGGGGGGGAGCTTTCTTT.

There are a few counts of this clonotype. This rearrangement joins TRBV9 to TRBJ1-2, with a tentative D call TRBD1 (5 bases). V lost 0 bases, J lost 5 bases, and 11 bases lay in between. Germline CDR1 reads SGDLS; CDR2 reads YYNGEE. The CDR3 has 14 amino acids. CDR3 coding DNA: TGTGCCAGCAGCGTAGGGGGGGAAGCTTATGGCTACACCTTC. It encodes CASSVGGEAYGYTF. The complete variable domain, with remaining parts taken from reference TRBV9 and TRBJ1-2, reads DSGVTQTPKHLITATGQRVTLRCSPRSGDLSVYWYQQSLDQGLQFLIQYYNGEERAKGNILERFSAQQFPDLHSELNLSSLELGDSALYFCASSVGGEAYGYTFGSGTRLTVV.

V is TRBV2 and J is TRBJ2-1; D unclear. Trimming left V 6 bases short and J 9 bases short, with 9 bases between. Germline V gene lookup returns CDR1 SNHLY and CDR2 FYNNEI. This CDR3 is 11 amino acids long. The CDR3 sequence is CASRNSAEQFF. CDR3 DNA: TGTGCCAGCAGAAACTCGGCTGAGCAGTTCTTC.

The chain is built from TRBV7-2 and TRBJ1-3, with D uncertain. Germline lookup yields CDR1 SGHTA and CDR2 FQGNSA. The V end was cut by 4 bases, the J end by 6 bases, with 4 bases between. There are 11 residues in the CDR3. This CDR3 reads CASSSVNTIYF. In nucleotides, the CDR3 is TGTGCCAGCAGCTCGGTAAACACCATATATTTT.

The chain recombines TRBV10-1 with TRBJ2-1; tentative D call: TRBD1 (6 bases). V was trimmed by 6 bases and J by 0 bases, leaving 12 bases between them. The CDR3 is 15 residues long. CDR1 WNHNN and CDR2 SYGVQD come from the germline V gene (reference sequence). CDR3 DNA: TGCGCCAGCAGGGCAGGGGCCAGCTCCTACAATGAGCAGTTCTTC. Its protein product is CASRAGASSYNEQFF.

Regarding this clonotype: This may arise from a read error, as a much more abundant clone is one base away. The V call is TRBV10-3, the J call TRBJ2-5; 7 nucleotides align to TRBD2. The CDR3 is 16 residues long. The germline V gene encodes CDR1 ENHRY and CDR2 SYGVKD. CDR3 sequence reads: CAISESVLAVQETQHF. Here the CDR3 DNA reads TGTGCCATCAGTGAGTCGGTGCTAGCGGTCCAAGAGACCCAGCACTTC.

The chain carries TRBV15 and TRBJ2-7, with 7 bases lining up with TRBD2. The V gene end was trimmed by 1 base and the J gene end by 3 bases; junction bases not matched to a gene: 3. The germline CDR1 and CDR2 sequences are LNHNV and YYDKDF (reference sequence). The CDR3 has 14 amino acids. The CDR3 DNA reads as TGTGCCACCAGCAGAGTCGCGGGGGACTACGAGCAGTACTTC. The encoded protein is CATSRVAGDYEQYF.

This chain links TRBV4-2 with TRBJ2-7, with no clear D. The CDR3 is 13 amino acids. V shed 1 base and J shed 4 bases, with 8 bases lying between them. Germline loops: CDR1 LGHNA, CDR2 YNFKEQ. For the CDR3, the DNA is TGTGCCAGCAGCCAAGCCGGGTCGTACGAGCAGTACTTC. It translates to CASSQAGSYEQYF.

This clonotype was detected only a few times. Here the CDR3 reads CASSMTSGRAETQYF. Here the CDR3 DNA reads TGTGCCAGTAGTATGACTAGCGGGAGGGCGGAGACCCAGTACTTC. The V call is TRBV19, the J call TRBJ2-5; 14 nucleotides align to TRBD2. The length of the CDR3 is 15 residues. The V segment lost 3 bases and the J segment 5 bases; nucleotides outside the gene matches: 2. CDR1 and CDR2 (germline): LNHDA, SQIVND (reference sequence). Complete variable domain (other parts from reference TRBV19 and TRBJ2-5): DGGITQSPKYLFRKEGQNVTLSCEQNLNHDAMYWYRQDPGQGLRLIYYSQIVNDFQKGDIAEGYSVSREKKESFPLTVTSAQKNPTAFYLCASSMTSGRAETQYFGPGTRLLVL.

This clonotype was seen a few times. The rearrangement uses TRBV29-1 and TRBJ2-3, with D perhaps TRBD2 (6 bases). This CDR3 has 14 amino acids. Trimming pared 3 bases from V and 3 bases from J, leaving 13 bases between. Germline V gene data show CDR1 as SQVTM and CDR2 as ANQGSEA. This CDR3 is CSVEGGTTTDTQYF. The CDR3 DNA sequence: TGCAGCGTTGAGGGCGGGACCACTACAGATACGCAGTATTTT.

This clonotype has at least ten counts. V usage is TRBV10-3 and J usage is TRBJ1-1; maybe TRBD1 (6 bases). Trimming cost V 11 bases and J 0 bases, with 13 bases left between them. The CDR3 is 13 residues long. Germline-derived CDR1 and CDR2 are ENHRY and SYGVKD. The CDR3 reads CASSGTLNTEAFF. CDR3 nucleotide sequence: TGTGCCTCATCCGGGACACTGAACACTGAAGCTTTCTTT.

The CDR3 reads CSVDGPPAGRETQYF. The CDR3 DNA reads TGCAGCGTTGATGGCCCCCCAGCAGGGAGGGAGACCCAGTACTTC. This chain links TRBV29-1 with TRBJ2-5, with D perhaps matching TRBD2 (6 bases). CDR1 and CDR2 (germline): SQVTM, ANQGSEA. The CDR3 is 15 amino acids. V was trimmed by 3 bases and J by 5 bases, leaving 19 bases between them. The variable domain in full, with the rest retrieved from reference TRBV29-1 and TRBJ2-5, is SAVISQKPSRDICQRGTSLTIQCQVDSQVTMMFWYRQQPGQSLTLIATANQGSEATYESGFVIDKFPISRPNLTFSTLTVSNMSPEDSSIYLCSVDGPPAGRETQYFGPGTRLLVL.

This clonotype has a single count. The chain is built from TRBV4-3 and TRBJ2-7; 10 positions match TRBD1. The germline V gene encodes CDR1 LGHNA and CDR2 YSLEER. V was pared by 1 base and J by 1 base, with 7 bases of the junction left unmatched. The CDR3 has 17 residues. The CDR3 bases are TGCGCCAGCAGCCAAGCTAGGCGGGACAGGGGATCCTACGAGCAGTACTTC. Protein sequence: CASSQARRDRGSYEQYF.

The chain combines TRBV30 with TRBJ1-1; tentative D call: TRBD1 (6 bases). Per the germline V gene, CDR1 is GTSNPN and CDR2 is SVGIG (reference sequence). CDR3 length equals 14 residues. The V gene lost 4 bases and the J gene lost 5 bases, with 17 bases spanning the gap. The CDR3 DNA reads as TGTGCCTGGAACAGGGCCGGGGGAGCAACTGAAGCTTTCTTT. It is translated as CAWNRAGGATEAFF.

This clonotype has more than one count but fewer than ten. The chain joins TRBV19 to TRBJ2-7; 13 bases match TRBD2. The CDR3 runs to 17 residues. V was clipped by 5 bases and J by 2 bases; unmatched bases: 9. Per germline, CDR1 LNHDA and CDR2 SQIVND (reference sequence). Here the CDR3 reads CASSPRGLAGPTYEQYF. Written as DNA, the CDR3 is TGTGCCAGTAGTCCCCGGGGACTAGCGGGGCCAACCTACGAGCAGTACTTC.

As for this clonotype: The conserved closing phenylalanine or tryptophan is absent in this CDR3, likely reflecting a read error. The CDR3 nucleotides read TGTGCCAGCATCCCGGACAGACCCTACGAGCAGTACTTA. It yields the protein CASIPDRPYEQYL. This chain links TRBV6-1 with TRBJ2-7, with D possibly being TRBD1 (6 bases). Germline CDR1 MNHNS, CDR2 SASEGT. The CDR3 has 13 amino acids. Between the trimmed V and J ends, which lost 7 bases and 2 bases, there was a span of 12 bases.

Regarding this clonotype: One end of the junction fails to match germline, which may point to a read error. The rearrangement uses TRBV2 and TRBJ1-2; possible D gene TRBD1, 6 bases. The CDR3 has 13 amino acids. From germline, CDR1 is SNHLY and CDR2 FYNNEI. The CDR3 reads CATSDPTGRGYTF. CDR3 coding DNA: TGTGCCACCAGTGACCCGACAGGCCGGGGCTACACCTTC. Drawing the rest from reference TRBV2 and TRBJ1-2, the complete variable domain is EPEVTQTPSHQVTQMGQEVILRCVPISNHLYFYWYRQILGQKVEFLVSFYNNEISEKSEIFDDQFSVERPDGSNFTLKIRSTKLEDSAMYFCATSDPTGRGYTFGSGTRLTVV.